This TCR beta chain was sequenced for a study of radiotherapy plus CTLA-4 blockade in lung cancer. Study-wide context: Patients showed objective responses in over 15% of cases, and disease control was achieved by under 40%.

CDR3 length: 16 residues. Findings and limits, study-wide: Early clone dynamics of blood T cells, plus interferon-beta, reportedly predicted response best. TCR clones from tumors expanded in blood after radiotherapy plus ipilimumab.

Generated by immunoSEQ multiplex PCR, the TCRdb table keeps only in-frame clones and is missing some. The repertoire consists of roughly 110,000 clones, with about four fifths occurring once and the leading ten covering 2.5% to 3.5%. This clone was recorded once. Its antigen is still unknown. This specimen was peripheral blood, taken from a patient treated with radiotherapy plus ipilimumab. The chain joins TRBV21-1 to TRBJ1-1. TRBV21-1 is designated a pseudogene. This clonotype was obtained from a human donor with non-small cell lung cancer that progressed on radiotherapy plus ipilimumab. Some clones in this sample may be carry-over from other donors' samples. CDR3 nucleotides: TGTGCCAGCAGCAAAAACGATCGGGGGCCAAACACTGAAGCTTTCTTT. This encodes CASSKNDRGPNTEAFF.